Listed below are T cell receptor beta chains from one sample, sequenced in a study of beta chain features in type 1 diabetes. Here immunoSEQ multiplex PCR was the method, and the copy in TCRdb shows in-frame clones only, minus some. The sample includes 350,000 to 450,000 clones, about 15% seen only once; the top ten take about 0.034%. The sequencing sample was made of naive CD4+ T cells from blood. These receptors all stem from a man in his thirties or forties in good health. CDR3s include the opening cysteine and the closing phenylalanine or tryptophan. Fields, in order: clone size, D gene, J gene, V gene, CDR3 protein, CDR3 DNA. D genes are given only for firm matches. Not all rows give a size; the values are once, few, many and, for expanded clones, a class.

abundance: NA
d_gene: NA
j_gene: TRBJ1-2
v_gene: TRBV20-1
CDR3aa: CSARARNGYTF
CDR3nt: TGCAGTGCTAGAGCACGGAATGGCTACACCTTC

abundance: NA
d_gene: TRBD1
j_gene: TRBJ2-1
v_gene: TRBV4-3
CDR3aa: CASTRDRDNEQFF
CDR3nt: TGCGCCAGCACCCGGGACAGGGATAATGAGCAGTTCTTC

abundance: NA
d_gene: NA
j_gene: TRBJ1-5
v_gene: TRBV30
CDR3aa: CAWSVRSVSNQPQHF
CDR3nt: TGTGCCTGGAGTGTACGTAGTGTCAGCAATCAGCCCCAGCATTTT

abundance: NA
d_gene: NA
j_gene: TRBJ2-3
v_gene: TRBV30
CDR3aa: CAWSVGQGAGYF
CDR3nt: NA

abundance: few
d_gene: NA
j_gene: TRBJ1-5
v_gene: TRBV9
CDR3aa: CASSVGAGGNQPQHF
CDR3nt: TGTGCCAGCAGCGTAGGCGCAGGGGGCAATCAGCCCCAGCATTTT

abundance: few
d_gene: NA
j_gene: TRBJ2-6
v_gene: TRBV19
CDR3aa: CASSMRQAGANVLTF
CDR3nt: TGTGCCAGTAGTATGCGTCAGGCTGGGGCCAACGTCCTGACTTTC

abundance: NA
d_gene: NA
j_gene: TRBJ1-6
v_gene: TRBV6-6
CDR3aa: CASSPWGNSPLHF
CDR3nt: TGTGCCAGCAGTCCTTGGGGGAATTCACCCCTCCACTTT

abundance: once
d_gene: NA
j_gene: TRBJ1-6
v_gene: TRBV9
CDR3aa: CASSSSYNSPLHF
CDR3nt: TGTGCCAGCAGCAGCTCCTATAATTCACCCCTCCACTTT

abundance: NA
d_gene: TRBD2
j_gene: TRBJ2-1
v_gene: TRBV30
CDR3aa: CAWSGLAGGYDNEQFF
CDR3nt: TGTGCCTGGAGCGGACTAGCGGGAGGGTATGACAATGAGCAGTTCTTC

abundance: few
d_gene: TRBD2
j_gene: TRBJ2-6
v_gene: TRBV7-2
CDR3aa: CASSRFSGVGANVLTF
CDR3nt: TGTGCCAGCAGCCGATTTAGCGGGGTTGGGGCCAACGTCCTGACTTTC

abundance: few
d_gene: NA
j_gene: TRBJ1-4
v_gene: TRBV7-9
CDR3aa: CASARATNEKLFF
CDR3nt: TGTGCCAGCGCGCGAGCAACTAATGAAAAACTGTTTTTT

abundance: few
d_gene: TRBD2
j_gene: TRBJ2-3
v_gene: TRBV30
CDR3aa: CAWRLAGNTDTQYF
CDR3nt: TGTGCCTGGAGGCTAGCGGGGAACACAGATACGCAGTATTTT